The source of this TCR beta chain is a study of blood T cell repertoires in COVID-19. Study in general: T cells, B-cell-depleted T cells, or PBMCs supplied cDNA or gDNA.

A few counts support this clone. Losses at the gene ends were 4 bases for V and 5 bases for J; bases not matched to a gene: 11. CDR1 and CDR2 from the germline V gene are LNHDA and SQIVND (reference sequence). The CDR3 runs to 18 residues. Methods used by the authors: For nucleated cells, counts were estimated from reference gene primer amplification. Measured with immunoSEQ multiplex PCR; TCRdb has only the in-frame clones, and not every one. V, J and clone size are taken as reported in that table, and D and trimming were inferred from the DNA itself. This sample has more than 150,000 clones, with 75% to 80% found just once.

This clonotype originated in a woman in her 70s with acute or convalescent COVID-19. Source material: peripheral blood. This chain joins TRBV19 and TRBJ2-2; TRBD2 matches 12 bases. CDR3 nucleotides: TGTGCCAGTAGTACACCTTCTAGCGGGAGGGCCCCTACCGGGGAGCTGTTTTTT. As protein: CASSTPSSGRAPTGELFF. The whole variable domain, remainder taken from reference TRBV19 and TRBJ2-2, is DGGITQSPKYLFRKEGQNVTLSCEQNLNHDAMYWYRQDPGQGLRLIYYSQIVNDFQKGDIAEGYSVSREKKESFPLTVTSAQKNPTAFYLCASSTPSSGRAPTGELFFGEGSRLTVL.